This T cell receptor (beta chain) is from a study of shared T cell receptors in the human thymus. The repertoire was sequenced with immunoSEQ multiplex PCR; TCRdb's copy has only in-frame clones and lacks some. The table shows hundreds of thousands of clones, with approximately 87% occurring only once. This CDR3 comprises 12 residues. CDR1 and CDR2 from the germline V gene are LNHDA and SQIVND (reference sequence). V dropped 8 bases and J dropped 8 bases, with 15 bases sitting between them. The same data also contributed to another study, on human thymus T cells. From that second work: Having corrective surgery for congenital heart defects, healthy Finnish infants were the ones who donated. Thymus pieces cut out during corrective heart surgery were the tissue that was used. Both thymic and peripheral blood repertoires showed apparently biased V and J usage. Reports from related research described highly overlapping thymic repertoires among unrelated individuals.

The sequenced sample was thymocytes. This receptor was identified in a boy younger than two with a congenital heart defect. The V call is TRBV19, the J call TRBJ1-2, with no clear D. The DNA for the CDR3 is TGTGCCAGTTCACGGGGAAGTAAGGGCTACACCTTC. Its translation is CASSRGSKGYTF. Drawing the rest from reference TRBV19 and TRBJ1-2, the complete variable domain is DGGITQSPKYLFRKEGQNVTLSCEQNLNHDAMYWYRQDPGQGLRLIYYSQIVNDFQKGDIAEGYSVSREKKESFPLTVTSAQKNPTAFYLCASSRGSKGYTFGSGTRLTVV.